This paragraph covers one TCR beta chain sequence. What it binds is not known. Use of 60 Vbeta and 13 Jbeta primers characterized the PCR. Profiled with immunoSEQ multiplex PCR; TCRdb holds only in-frame clones, not every one. Of 100,000 to 150,000 clones detected, approximately 80% appear once; the ten largest clones hold approximately 4.2%. The data originate from a study of cytomegalovirus exposure and HLA in healthy donors. Study observations and caveats: Researchers reported that a few CMV-associated chains were confirmed in vitro as CMV antigen-specific. In a later analysis, specific HLA alleles were associated with approximately 17,000 TCR beta sequences at a 0.05 false discovery rate.

The CDR3 is 15 amino acids. V was shortened by 2 bases and J by 6 bases, with 15 bases between the two germline ends. The V gene's germline CDR1 is MNHEY and CDR2 SVGAGI. The rearrangement joins TRBV6-5 to TRBJ2-3, with TRBD2 as a possible D gene (5 bases). Sequences were obtained from PBMCs. The origin of this receptor is a male donor in good health and CMV-seropositive. The CDR3 coding sequence is TGTGCCAGCAGTTACCACGGCGGGCGATCGGATACGCAGTATTTT. Residues: CASSYHGGRSDTQYF.